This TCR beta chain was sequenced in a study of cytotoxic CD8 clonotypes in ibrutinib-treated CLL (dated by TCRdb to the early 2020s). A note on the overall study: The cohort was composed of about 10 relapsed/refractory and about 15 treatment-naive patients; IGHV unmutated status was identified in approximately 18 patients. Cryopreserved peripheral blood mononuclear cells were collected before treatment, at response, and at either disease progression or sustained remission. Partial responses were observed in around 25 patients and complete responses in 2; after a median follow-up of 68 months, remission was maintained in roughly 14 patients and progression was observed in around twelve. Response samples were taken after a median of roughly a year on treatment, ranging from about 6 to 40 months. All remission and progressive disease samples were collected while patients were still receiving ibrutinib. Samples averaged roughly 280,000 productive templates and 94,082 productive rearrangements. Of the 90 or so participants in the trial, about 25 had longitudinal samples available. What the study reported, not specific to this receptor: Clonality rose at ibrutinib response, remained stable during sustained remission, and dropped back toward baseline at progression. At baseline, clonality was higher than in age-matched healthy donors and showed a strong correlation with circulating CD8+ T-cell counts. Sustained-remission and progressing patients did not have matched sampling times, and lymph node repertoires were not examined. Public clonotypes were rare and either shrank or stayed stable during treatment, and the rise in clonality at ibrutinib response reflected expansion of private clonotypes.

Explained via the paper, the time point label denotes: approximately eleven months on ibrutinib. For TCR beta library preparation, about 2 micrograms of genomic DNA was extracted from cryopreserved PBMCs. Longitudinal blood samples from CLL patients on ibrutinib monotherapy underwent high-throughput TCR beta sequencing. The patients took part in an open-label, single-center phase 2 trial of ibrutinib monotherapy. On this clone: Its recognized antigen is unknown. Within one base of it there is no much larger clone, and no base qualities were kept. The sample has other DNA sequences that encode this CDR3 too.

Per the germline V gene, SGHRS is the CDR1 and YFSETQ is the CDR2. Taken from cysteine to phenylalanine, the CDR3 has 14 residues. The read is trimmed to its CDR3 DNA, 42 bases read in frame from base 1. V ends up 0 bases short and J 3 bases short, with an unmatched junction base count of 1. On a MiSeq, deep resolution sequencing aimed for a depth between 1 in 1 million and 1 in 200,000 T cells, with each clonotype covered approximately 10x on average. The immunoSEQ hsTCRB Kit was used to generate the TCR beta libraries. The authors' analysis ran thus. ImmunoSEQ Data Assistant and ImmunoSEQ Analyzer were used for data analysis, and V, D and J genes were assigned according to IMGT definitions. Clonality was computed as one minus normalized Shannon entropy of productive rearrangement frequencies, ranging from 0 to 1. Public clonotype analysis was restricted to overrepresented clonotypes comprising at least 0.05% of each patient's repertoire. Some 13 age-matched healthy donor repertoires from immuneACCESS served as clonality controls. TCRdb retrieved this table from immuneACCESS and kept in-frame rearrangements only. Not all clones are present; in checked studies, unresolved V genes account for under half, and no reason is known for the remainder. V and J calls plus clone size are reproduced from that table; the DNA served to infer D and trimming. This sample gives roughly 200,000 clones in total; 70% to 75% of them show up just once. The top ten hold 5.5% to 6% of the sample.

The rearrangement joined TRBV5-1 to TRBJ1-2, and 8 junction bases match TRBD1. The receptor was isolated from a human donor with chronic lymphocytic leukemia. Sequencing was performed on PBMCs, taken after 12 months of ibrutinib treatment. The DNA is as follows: TGCGCCAGCAGCTTGGACAGGGGGGACTATGGCTACACCTTC. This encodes CASSLDRGDYGYTF. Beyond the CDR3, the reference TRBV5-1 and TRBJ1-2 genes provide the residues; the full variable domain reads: KAGVTQTPRYLIKTRGQQVTLSCSPISGHRSVSWYQQTPGQGLQFLFEYFSETQRNKGNFPGRFSGRQFSNSRSEMNVSTLELGDSALYLCASSLDRGDYGYTFGSGTRLTVV.